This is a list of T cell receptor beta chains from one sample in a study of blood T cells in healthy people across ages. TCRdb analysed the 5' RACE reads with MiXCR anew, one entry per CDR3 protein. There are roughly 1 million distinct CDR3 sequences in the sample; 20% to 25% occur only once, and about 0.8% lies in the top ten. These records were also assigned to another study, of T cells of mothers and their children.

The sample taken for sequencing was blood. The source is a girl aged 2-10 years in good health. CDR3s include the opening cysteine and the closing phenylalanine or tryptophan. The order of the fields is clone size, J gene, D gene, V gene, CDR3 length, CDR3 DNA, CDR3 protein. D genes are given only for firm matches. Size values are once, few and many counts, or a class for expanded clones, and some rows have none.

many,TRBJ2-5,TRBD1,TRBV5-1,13,TGTGCCAGCAGTCGGGGACAGGGGGAGACCCAGTACTTC,CASSRGQGETQYF
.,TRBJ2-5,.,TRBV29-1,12,TGCAGCGTCGCCTCTGGAATGGAGTCCCAGTACTTC,CSVASGMESQYF
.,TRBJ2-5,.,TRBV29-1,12,TGCAGCGTGACCCAGGGGGGGGAGACCCAGTACTTC,CSVTQGGETQYF
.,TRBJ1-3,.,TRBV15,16,TGTGCCACCAGCAGAGATCCGGCGAGCTCTGGAAACACCATATATTTT,CATSRDPASSGNTIYF
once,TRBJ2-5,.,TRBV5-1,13,TGCGCCAGCAGCTTGGGGGAGGAAGGGACCCAGTACTTC,CASSLGEEGTQYF
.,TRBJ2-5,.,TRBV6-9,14,TGTGCCAGCAGTTATTCTGTGGGGACGGAGACCCAGTACTTC,CASSYSVGTETQYF
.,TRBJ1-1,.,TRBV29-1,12,TGCAGCGTTGTACTCATGAACACTGAAGCTTTCTTT,CSVVLMNTEAFF
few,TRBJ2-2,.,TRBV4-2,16,TGTGCCAGCAGCCAAGACCCTAGTTGGGAAACCGGGGAGCTGTTTTTT,CASSQDPSWETGELFF
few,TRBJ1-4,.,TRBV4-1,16,TGCGCCAGCAGCCTGCTAAATCGGCAGACTAATGAAAAACTGTTTTTT,CASSLLNRQTNEKLFF
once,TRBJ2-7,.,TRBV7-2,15,TGTGCCAGCAGCTGGTCGTATCAGGGTGCCAACGAGCAGTACTTC,CASSWSYQGANEQYF
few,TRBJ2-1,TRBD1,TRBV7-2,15,TGTGCCAGCAGCTCGCTAGAGGGGGCTAACAATGAGCAGTTCTTC,CASSSLEGANNEQFF
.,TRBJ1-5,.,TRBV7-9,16,TGTGCCAGCAGCTCCGCGGACGCGCAATTTAATCAGCCCCAGCATTTT,CASSSADAQFNQPQHF
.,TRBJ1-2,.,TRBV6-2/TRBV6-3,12,TGTGCCAGCACCATGACCGATTATGGCTACACCTTC,CASTMTDYGYTF
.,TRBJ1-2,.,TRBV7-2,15,TGTGCCAGCAGCTTAGCTGACATCGGAGGGGTTGGCTACACCTTC,CASSLADIGGVGYTF
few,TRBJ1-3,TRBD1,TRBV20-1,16,TGCAGTGCTAGAGATTCAGGAACAGGGGTCCGGAACACCATATATTTT,CSARDSGTGVRNTIYF
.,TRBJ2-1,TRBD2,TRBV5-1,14,TGCGCCAGCAGCCCCGGGACTAGCGGGGATGAGCAGTTCTTC,CASSPGTSGDEQFF
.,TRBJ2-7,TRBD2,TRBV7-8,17,TGTGCCAGCAGCTCGCTAAGGGGTAGCGGGCCTGGCTACGAGCAGTACTTC,CASSSLRGSGPGYEQYF
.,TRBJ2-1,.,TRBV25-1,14,TGTGCCAGCAGTATTCCCAGCTCCTACAATGAGCAGTTCTTC,CASSIPSSYNEQFF
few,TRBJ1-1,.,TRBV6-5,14,TGTGCCAGCAGTTACCAGGGGTGGGGCACTGAAGCTTTCTTT,CASSYQGWGTEAFF
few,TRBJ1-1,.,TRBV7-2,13,TGTGCCAGCAGCTTATTTTCGGGGACTGAAGCTTTCTTT,CASSLFSGTEAFF
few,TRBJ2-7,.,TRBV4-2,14,TGTGCCAGCAGCCAAGGAGGCGGGATGGGGGAGCAGTACTTC,CASSQGGGMGEQYF
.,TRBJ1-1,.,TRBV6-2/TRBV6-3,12,TGTGCCAGCAGTTGGCCGAACACTGAAGCTTTCTTT,CASSWPNTEAFF
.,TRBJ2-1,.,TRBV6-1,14,TGTGCCAGCAGTGTGATCAGAGGGGTGAATGAGCAGTTCTTC,CASSVIRGVNEQFF